A single sample is the source of the 23 T cell receptor beta chains below, sequenced in a study of blood T cells in healthy people across ages. A second PCR of 7 to 11 cycles used a sample-barcoded 5' primer and a J-beta primer mix. TCRdb re-called the 5' RACE reads through MiXCR, storing one row per CDR3 protein. The data hold 650,000 to 700,000 distinct CDR3 sequences, with under 65% observed a single time. The sequenced sample was blood. These TCRs come from an elderly woman in good health.

Details on this clonotype: A much larger clone lies a single base off, so this may be a read error. The chain couples TRBV9 to TRBJ2-7; tentatively, D is TRBD1 or TRBD2 (6 bases each). V was cut by 3 bases and J by 7 bases, with 11 bases left in between. Germline CDR1 reads SGDLS; CDR2 reads YYNGEE. The CDR3 has 12 amino acids. This CDR3 reads CASSAGDNEQYF. CDR3 nucleotide sequence: TGTGCCAGCAGCGCGGGGGACAATGAGCAGTACTTC.

The V call is TRBV29-1, the J call TRBJ2-1, with D perhaps TRBD2 (7 bases). V was shortened by 0 bases and J by 2 bases, with 14 bases between the two germline ends. Germline CDR1 SQVTM, CDR2 ANQGSEA. This CDR3 region has 16 residues. The CDR3 region is CSVEEGGGGAYNEQFF. The CDR3 DNA is TGCAGCGTTGAAGAAGGAGGGGGGGGAGCCTACAATGAGCAGTTCTTC.

This clonotype has just a few counts. A much bigger clone sits one base away, suggesting this may be a read error. The chain has TRBV3-1 and TRBJ2-4; D unclear. The length of the CDR3 is 19 residues. Germline CDR1 LGHDT, CDR2 YNNKEL (reference sequence). V dropped 0 bases and J dropped 2 bases, with 20 bases sitting between them. The CDR3 region is CASSQDLRSSDLTKNIQYF. CDR3 bases: TGTGCCAGCAGCCAAGATTTACGGTCGAGCGATCTAACCAAAAACATTCAGTACTTC.

V usage is TRBV6-6 and J usage is TRBJ1-5; 9 nucleotides agree with TRBD1. CDR1 MNHNY and CDR2 SVGAGI come from the germline V gene (reference sequence). V was clipped by 7 bases and J by 7 bases; unmatched bases: 11. CDR3 size: 15 residues. This chain's CDR3 is CASINDGTGNQPQHF. The CDR3 DNA follows: TGTGCCAGCATCAACGATGGGACAGGGAACCAGCCCCAGCATTTT.

This clonotype was seen just once. One end of the junction varies from germline; a read error may be responsible. CDR3 sequence reads: CTSSSGGMIADTQYF. The CDR3 DNA reads as TGCACCAGCAGCTCCGGGGGGATGATTGCAGATACGCAGTATTTT. The chain has TRBV5-1 and TRBJ2-3, with 7 bases aligning to TRBD2. The germline V gene encodes CDR1 SGHRS and CDR2 YFSETQ. This CDR3 is built from 15 residues.

V usage is TRBV20-1 and J usage is TRBJ2-2; D is possibly TRBD1 (6 bases). V was cut by 8 bases and J by 4 bases, with 14 bases left in between. The CDR3 has 13 residues. Germline V gene sequence: CDR1 DFQATT, CDR2 SNEGSKA (reference sequence). The CDR3 DNA follows: TGCAGTTCCGGGACACGGAGCACCGGGGAGCTGTTTTTT. It translates to CSSGTRSTGELFF.

As for this clonotype: One end of the junction is discordant with germline, which a read error may explain. The chain is built from TRBV6-6 and TRBJ2-5; D unclear. The CDR3 spans 15 residues. Germline V gives CDR1 MNHNY, CDR2 SVGAGI (reference sequence). CDR3 DNA sequence: TGTGCCAGCAGTTACCCTACATCCCTCCGAGAGACCCGGTACTTC. Protein sequence: CASSYPTSLRETRYF.

The rearrangement links TRBV12-3 or TRBV12-4 to TRBJ2-5; a weak D match, TRBD1 (5 bases). V dropped 3 bases and J dropped 2 bases, with 13 bases sitting between them. There are 15 residues in the CDR3. CDR3 region: CASSFPQGWQETQYF. CDR3 coding DNA: TGTGCCAGCAGTTTCCCCCAGGGTTGGCAAGAGACCCAGTACTTC.

In its sample, this clonotype was seen a few times. The chain couples TRBV2 to TRBJ1-2, with 10 bases matching TRBD1. The ends lost 10 bases at V and 8 bases at J; junction bases unmatched: 10. CDR1 and CDR2 from the germline V gene are SNHLY and FYNNEI. CDR3 length: 13 residues. Here the CDR3 reads CATGDRGYGGYTF. CDR3 DNA sequence: TGTGCCACCGGGGACAGGGGATATGGAGGCTACACCTTC.

V gene TRBV14 combines with J gene TRBJ1-4; no clear D. This CDR3 has 13 amino acids. The germline V gene has CDR1 SGHDN and CDR2 FVKESK. V lost 6 bases, J lost 7 bases, and 12 bases lay in between. The CDR3 nucleotides read TGTGCCAGCAGGCCACCGGGGTTTGAAAAACTGTTTTTT. Protein sequence: CASRPPGFEKLFF.

The chain links TRBV3-1 to TRBJ2-1; D gene ambiguous. This CDR3 has 15 residues. The germline V gene encodes CDR1 LGHDT and CDR2 YNNKEL (reference sequence). Trimming pared 1 base from V and 0 bases from J, leaving 7 bases between. CDR3 sequence (DNA): TGTGCCAGCAGCCAAGCTCGGAGCTCCTACAATGAGCAGTTCTTC. Translating it yields CASSQARSSYNEQFF.

This clonotype appeared many times. The chain is built from TRBV30 and TRBJ2-3; possibly TRBD1 for D (7 bases). The V gene's germline CDR1 is GTSNPN and CDR2 SVGIG (reference sequence). Trimming stripped 4 bases from V and 8 bases from J, with 10 bases between. The CDR3 has 11 amino acids. CDR3 amino acids: CAWTQGGTQYF. DNA for the CDR3: TGTGCCTGGACTCAGGGGGGTACGCAGTATTTT.

Comments on this clonotype: Being one base from a much bigger clone, this may be a read error. V is TRBV5-1 and J is TRBJ2-1, with 8 bases aligning to TRBD2. Near its end, the DNA agrees better with TRBJ2-7, so the J call may be wrong. Germline CDR1 is SGHRS and CDR2 is YFSETQ. CDR3 length: 14 amino acids. The CDR3 DNA follows: TGCGCCAGCAGCGAAGTAGCGGGAATGAATGAGCAGTACTTC. Its protein is CASSEVAGMNEQYF.

The chain carries TRBV3-1 and TRBJ2-1; 12 nucleotides line up with TRBD2. V shed 1 base and J 5 bases; nucleotides not matched to a gene: 9. This CDR3 is built from 18 residues. Per the germline V gene, CDR1 is LGHDT and CDR2 is YNNKEL (reference sequence). CDR3 sequence reads: CASSQGPLRLAGDNEQFF. CDR3 coding DNA: TGTGCCAGCAGCCAAGGCCCCCTGCGACTAGCGGGGGACAATGAGCAGTTCTTC.

J is TRBJ1-3 and V is TRBV6-6; no definite D call. CDR1 is MNHNY, CDR2 SVGAGI, per germline (reference sequence). V was pared by 2 bases and J by 0 bases, with 11 bases between. This CDR3 comprises 16 residues. DNA of the CDR3: TGTGCCAGCAGTTACGGATTCATCGCCTCTGGAAACACCATATATTTT. It codes for CASSYGFIASGNTIYF.

The chain employs TRBV15 and TRBJ1-1; 7 bases match TRBD1. This CDR3 is 14 amino acids long. J gave up 6 bases and V 2 bases, and 6 bases lay outside the gene matches. Germline-derived CDR1 and CDR2 are LNHNV and YYDKDF (reference sequence). CDR3 bases: TGTGCCACCAGCAGAACAGGGGTCCGCGCTGAAGCTTTCTTT. Encoded protein: CATSRTGVRAEAFF.

This clonotype has at least ten counts. The genes are TRBV28 and TRBJ1-2, with D unclear. Germline V gives CDR1 MDHEN, CDR2 SYDVKM. The CDR3 totals 12 residues. Deletions cut 2 bases from V and 8 bases from J, with 9 bases between. The CDR3 protein is CASSLEVGGYTF. The CDR3 DNA reads TGTGCCAGCAGTTTAGAAGTCGGAGGCTACACCTTC.

A note on this clonotype: One base away lies a much larger clone, so this may be a sequencing read error. The rearrangement links TRBV7-2 to TRBJ2-5; D tentatively reads TRBD1 or TRBD2 (5 bases each). CDR3 size: 15 residues. V shed 2 bases and J shed 11 bases, with 21 bases lying between them. The germline V gene has CDR1 SGHTA and CDR2 FQGNSA. CDR3 nucleotides: TGTGCCAGCAGCTTATCTCTGGGGACCTACAATGAGCAGTACTTC. It yields the protein CASSLSLGTYNEQYF.

V and J are TRBV12-3 or TRBV12-4 and TRBJ2-5, with D unresolved. The CDR3 covers 15 residues. Between the trimmed V and J ends, which lost 6 bases and 5 bases, there was a span of 19 bases. CDR3 coding DNA: TGTGCCAGCAGAGCGACCGAAAAGGGTGGGGAGACCCAGTACTTC. This translates into CASRATEKGGETQYF.

A remark on this clonotype: A much larger clone lies a single base off, so this may be a read error. As DNA, the CDR3 is TGCAGCGTTGCGTTGACTAGCGGTCACGGGGATACGCAGTATTTT. This translates into CSVALTSGHGDTQYF. The rearrangement uses TRBV29-1 and TRBJ2-3; 9 nucleotides match TRBD2. V lost 4 bases to trimming and J lost 6 bases; unmatched junction nucleotides: 11. This CDR3 is built from 15 residues. Per germline, CDR1 SQVTM and CDR2 ANQGSEA.

Comments on this clonotype: Given a much more abundant clone one base away, this may be a read error. This chain connects TRBV5-1 to TRBJ2-5, with D perhaps matching TRBD1 (5 bases). Germline V gene sequence: CDR1 SGHRS, CDR2 YFSETQ. The CDR3 runs 13 residues. CDR3 loop: CASSLDPQETRYF. The CDR3 region has the DNA TGCGCCAGCAGCCTGGACCCACAGGAGACCCGGTACTTC.

The CDR3 DNA is TGTGCCAGCCGCAAGACAGGGTCCGACGAGCAGTACTTC. Translated, it gives CASRKTGSDEQYF. This rearrangement joins TRBV6-5 to TRBJ2-7, with 7 bases aligning to TRBD1. The germline CDR1 and CDR2 sequences are MNHEY and SVGAGI. Germline trimming cut 8 bases from V and 5 bases from J; bases unmatched to any gene: 9. This CDR3 spans 13 amino acids.

The chain uses TRBV4-3 and TRBJ2-1; D is perhaps TRBD2 (5 bases). The germline gives CDR1 LGHNA, CDR2 YSLEER. The CDR3 sequence is 16 residues long. The V gene lost 4 bases and the J gene lost 1 base, with 14 bases spanning the gap. The CDR3 DNA follows: TGCGCCAGCAGCCTCACCGCCAGAGGGTCCTACAATGAGCAGTTCTTC. It is translated as CASSLTARGSYNEQFF.